This T cell receptor beta chain was profiled in a study of T cell responses to AZD1222 COVID-19 vaccine. TCRdb keeps only in-frame clones here, not all; method: immunoSEQ multiplex PCR. The sample consists of 85,000 to 90,000 clones, 89% of them appearing once. The source material was peripheral blood, sampled 28 days after the second AZD1222 dose. The source of this sequence is an adult who received the AZD1222 COVID-19 vaccine.

The CDR3 nucleotides read TGTGCCAGCAGCTCCGGATCTCCCGTAGCCAAAAACATTCAGTACTTC. Its protein product is CASSSGSPVAKNIQYF. The gene calls are TRBV7-9 and TRBJ2-4; D is undetermined. Looked up from germline, CDR1 is SEHNR and CDR2 is FQNEAQ (reference sequence). The CDR3 sequence is 16 residues long. Between the trimmed V and J ends, which lost 4 bases and 0 bases, there was a span of 13 bases.